The 30 T cell receptor beta chains listed next were all sequenced from one sample in a study of lymphopenia after photon versus proton radiotherapy. Sequenced by immunoSEQ multiplex PCR; TCRdb stores in-frame clones only, minus some. The data show about 49,000 clones, with around four fifths seen just once and about 29% held by the top ten. The source material was peripheral blood, sampled from a patient treated with photon-based radiotherapy. These receptors were obtained from a man aged 45-60 years with gastric cancer.

The chain links TRBV18 to TRBJ2-5; D unclear. This CDR3 has 13 amino acids. Per germline, CDR1 KGHSH and CDR2 LQKENI. Trimming removed 3 bases at V and 2 bases at J, with 7 bases between. CDR3 nucleotides: TGTGCCAGCTCACCCCGCGATCAAGAGACCCAGTACTTC. Translation: CASSPRDQETQYF.

This chain connects TRBV5-1 to TRBJ1-1; 8 bases map to TRBD1. J lost 9 bases, V lost 4 bases, and 5 bases had no gene match. CDR1 is SGHRS and CDR2 is YFSETQ in the germline V gene. This CDR3 comprises 12 residues. The DNA of the CDR3 is TGCGCCAGCAGCATACAGGGGGATCAAGCTTTCTTT. Protein product: CASSIQGDQAFF.

J is TRBJ1-5 and V is TRBV4-1; the D is unclear. V was pared by 2 bases and J by 1 base, with 15 bases between. The length of the CDR3 is 17 residues. Germline CDR1 reads MGHRA; CDR2 reads YSYEKL. The DNA of the CDR3 is TGCGCCAGCAGCCAAAGTCCACCGTCAGAAAGCAATCAGCCCCAGCATTTT. Translated: CASSQSPPSESNQPQHF.

The chain has TRBV20-1 and TRBJ2-3, with a tentative D call TRBD1 (5 bases). The ends were cut back, 8 bases at V and 6 bases at J, with 12 bases in the middle. The CDR3 extends over 11 amino acids. Germline CDR1 and CDR2: DFQATT and SNEGSKA (reference sequence). The CDR3 sequence: CSSQGEDTQYF. The CDR3 DNA follows: TGCAGTTCCCAGGGTGAGGATACGCAGTATTTT.

This chain links TRBV2 with TRBJ2-5; the D is unclear. CDR3 size: 12 residues. Deletions cut 6 bases from V and 1 base from J, with 6 bases between. The V gene's germline CDR1 is SNHLY and CDR2 FYNNEI. The CDR3 reads CASSYSQETQYF. CDR3 coding DNA: TGTGCCAGCAGCTACAGCCAAGAGACCCAGTACTTC. Together with reference TRBV2 and TRBJ2-5, the CDR3 gives the full variable domain: EPEVTQTPSHQVTQMGQEVILRCVPISNHLYFYWYRQILGQKVEFLVSFYNNEISEKSEIFDDQFSVERPDGSNFTLKIRSTKLEDSAMYFCASSYSQETQYFGPGTRLLVL.

The chain is built from TRBV29-1 and TRBJ2-3; 8 positions match TRBD2. This CDR3 has 14 amino acids. Trimming removed 4 bases from V and 4 bases from J; junction bases left unmatched: 7. The germline CDR1 and CDR2 sequences are SQVTM and ANQGSEA. CDR3 protein: CSVVGSGNSDTQYF. The CDR3 DNA is TGCAGCGTTGTGGGTAGCGGGAATTCAGATACGCAGTATTTT.

The rearrangement joins TRBV4-2 to TRBJ2-5, with TRBD2 matching over 9 bases. V lost 4 bases and J lost 5; bases outside the gene matches: 8. CDR1 LGHNA and CDR2 YNFKEQ come from the germline V gene. This CDR3 is built from 15 residues. This CDR3 is CASSRRTAGGETQYF. The CDR3 DNA follows: TGTGCCAGCAGCCGGCGAACCGCGGGAGGGGAGACCCAGTACTTC.

The chain links TRBV9 to TRBJ1-2, with D perhaps matching TRBD1 (5 bases). V was clipped by 0 bases and J by 4 bases, with 16 bases between them. This CDR3 has 16 residues. CDR1 and CDR2 (germline): SGDLS, YYNGEE. The CDR3 here is CASSVGTHGPVYGYTF. CDR3 sequence (DNA): TGTGCCAGCAGCGTAGGGACACACGGCCCCGTCTATGGCTACACCTTC.

CDR3 sequence: CASNERWNYGYTF. Here the CDR3 DNA reads TGTGCCAGCAATGAGAGATGGAATTATGGCTACACCTTC. The rearrangement links TRBV6-1 to TRBJ1-2; D call uncertain. From germline, CDR1 is MNHNS and CDR2 SASEGT. The V and J ends lost 7 bases and 5 bases respectively, with 14 bases between them. The CDR3 length is 13 residues.

This clone came up once. This chain connects TRBV4-3 to TRBJ1-3; 7 bases match TRBD1. CDR1 and CDR2 from the germline V gene are LGHNA and YSLEER. V lost 5 bases, J lost 0 bases, and 4 bases stayed unmatched. CDR3 length: 15 residues. CDR3: CASSVDRASGNTIYF. The CDR3 bases are TGCGCCAGCAGCGTTGACAGGGCCTCTGGAAACACCATATATTTT.

The chain recombines TRBV5-4 with TRBJ1-1, with D hard to call. CDR3 length equals 13 residues. The V gene's germline CDR1 is SGHNT and CDR2 YYREEE (reference sequence). Trimming stripped 0 bases from V and 5 bases from J, with 8 bases between. In DNA, the CDR3 is TGTGCCAGCAGCTTGGGACCGGGGACTGAAGCTTTCTTT. This gives the protein CASSLGPGTEAFF.

The genes are TRBV4-1 and TRBJ2-1; 9 nucleotides line up with TRBD1. The CDR3 runs 17 residues. V lost 5 bases to trimming and J lost 9 bases; unmatched junction nucleotides: 17. Germline V CDR1 and CDR2: MGHRA, YSYEKL. CDR3 bases: TGCGCCAGCAGCGCACATTCGACCGGGACAGGGAGAGGTGAGCAGTTCTTC. Its protein product is CASSAHSTGTGRGEQFF.

The chain employs TRBV6-5 and TRBJ1-4; 7 bases agree with TRBD1. Germline V gives CDR1 MNHEY, CDR2 SVGAGI. The V and J ends lost 6 bases and 4 bases, in that order; junction bases with no gene match: 5. There are 14 residues in the CDR3. The CDR3 DNA follows: TGTGCCAGCAGGACCGGGACAGTTAATGAAAAACTGTTTTTT. Its translation: CASRTGTVNEKLFF.

This clone was found a few times. V gene TRBV7-3 combines with J gene TRBJ2-1; 8 nucleotides agree with TRBD2. Germline CDR1 is SGHTA and CDR2 is FQGTGA. CDR3 length: 15 amino acids. Germline trimming cut 5 bases from V and 4 bases from J; bases unmatched to any gene: 7. The CDR3 reads CASSPTSVRYNEQFF. In DNA, the CDR3 is TGTGCCAGCAGCCCGACTAGCGTGCGTTACAATGAGCAGTTCTTC. Full variable domain (outside the CDR3, taken from reference TRBV7-3 and TRBJ2-1): GAGVSQTPSNKVTEKGKYVELRCDPISGHTALYWYRQSLGQGPEFLIYFQGTGAADDSGLPNDRFFAVRPEGSVSTLKIQRTERGDSAVYLCASSPTSVRYNEQFFGPGTRLTVL.

The chain joins TRBV18 to TRBJ2-5; D not certain. V lost 2 bases and J 2 bases, leaving 12 bases between the germline ends. CDR1 and CDR2 from the germline V gene are KGHSH and LQKENI. The CDR3 length is 15 residues. The CDR3 nucleotides read TGTGCCAGCTCACCAGGCTCAGGCCAGCAAGAGACCCAGTACTTC. Its translation: CASSPGSGQQETQYF.

In this sample, this clone turned up a few times. This chain uses TRBV30 with TRBJ1-5, with TRBD1 matching over 7 bases. The CDR3 has 16 residues. Germline CDR1 is GTSNPN and CDR2 is SVGIG (reference sequence). The trim removed 2 bases at V and 0 bases at J, leaving 7 bases unmatched. In nucleotides, the CDR3 is TGTGCCTGGAGTACCACAGGGGCCTATAGCAATCAGCCCCAGCATTTT. The encoded protein is CAWSTTGAYSNQPQHF.

The CDR3 DNA follows: TGTGCCAGCAGACTAGGGGGCAGGGGTGGAGGCTACGAGCAGTACTTC. Translating it yields CASRLGGRGGGYEQYF. This sequence joins TRBV28 and TRBJ2-7; 7 nucleotides match TRBD1. CDR3 length: 16 residues. CDR1 MDHEN and CDR2 SYDVKM come from the germline V gene. V lost 6 bases, J lost 3 bases, and 14 bases stayed unmatched.

The chain links TRBV18 to TRBJ1-4, with 9 bases matching TRBD1. Germline trimming cut 0 bases from V and 8 bases from J; bases unmatched to any gene: 4. The CDR3 is 15 residues long. Germline CDR1 and CDR2: KGHSH and LQKENI. Here the CDR3 DNA reads TGTGCCAGCTCACCACCATTGACAGGGGGGGAAAAACTGTTTTTT. Encoded protein: CASSPPLTGGEKLFF. The variable domain in full, completed from reference TRBV18 and TRBJ1-4, reads NAGVMQNPRHLVRRRGQEARLRCSPMKGHSHVYWYRQLPEEGLKFMVYLQKENIIDESGMPKERFSAEFPKEGPSILRIQQVVRGDSAAYFCASSPPLTGGEKLFFGSGTQLSVL.

The chain combines TRBV6-5 with TRBJ1-6; TRBD1 matches at 7 bases. Germline loops: CDR1 MNHEY, CDR2 SVGAGI. The CDR3 covers 14 residues. V dropped 0 bases and J dropped 10; count of bases not matched to a gene: 3. CDR3 sequence reads: CASSYSTGNSPLHF. CDR3 DNA sequence: TGTGCCAGCAGTTACTCGACAGGGAACTCACCCCTCCACTTT.

The chain joins TRBV5-4 to TRBJ2-2, with D hard to call. CDR1 is SGHNT and CDR2 is YYREEE in the germline V gene (reference sequence). There are 12 residues in the CDR3. Trimming removed 0 bases from V and 9 bases from J, with 6 bases in between. CDR3 DNA sequence: TGTGCCAGCAGCTTGGTTGACAGGGAGCTGTTTTTT. Protein product: CASSLVDRELFF.

Regarding this clone: The same CDR3 can be traced to other DNA sequences in this sample. The chain is built from TRBV5-6 and TRBJ2-5, with no clear D. Germline-derived CDR1 and CDR2 are SGHDT and YYEEEE. The CDR3 sequence is 14 residues long. The V and J ends lost 4 bases and 1 base respectively, with 11 bases between them. The CDR3 region is CASSPTGPQETQYF. The CDR3 region has the DNA TGTGCCAGCAGCCCGACCGGCCCCCAAGAGACCCAGTACTTC.

The rearrangement links TRBV6-5 to TRBJ1-1; possible D gene TRBD1, 5 bases. CDR1 is MNHEY and CDR2 is SVGAGI in the germline V gene. Trimming pared 5 bases from V and 0 bases from J, leaving 13 bases between. CDR3 length: 15 amino acids. This chain's CDR3 is CASSLQGDLNTEAFF. CDR3 DNA: TGTGCCAGCAGTCTTCAGGGAGACTTGAACACTGAAGCTTTCTTT.

The V and J genes are TRBV27 and TRBJ2-3; possibly TRBD1 for D (5 bases). The germline gives CDR1 MNHEY, CDR2 SMNVEV (reference sequence). This CDR3 spans 13 amino acids. Trimming shortened V by 5 bases and J by 6 bases, and 12 bases separated the two germline ends. The CDR3 DNA sequence: TGTGCCAGCAGTCCGCGTAGGGGTGATACGCAGTATTTT. Protein product: CASSPRRGDTQYF.

This chain's CDR3 is CASSGLAGVPTGANVLTF. For the CDR3, the DNA is TGTGCCAGCAGCGGACTAGCGGGAGTCCCAACTGGGGCCAACGTCCTGACTTTC. This chain links TRBV9 with TRBJ2-6, with 12 bases that match TRBD2. The CDR3 is 18 amino acids. V shed 3 bases and J 2 bases; nucleotides not matched to a gene: 6. Looked up from germline, CDR1 is SGDLS and CDR2 is YYNGEE.

This clone was detected only once. J is TRBJ1-2 and V is TRBV19, with a possible D match to TRBD1 (5 bases). Trimming took off 0 bases at V and 8 bases at J, with 16 bases between the two ends. This CDR3 contains 15 residues. The germline V gene encodes CDR1 LNHDA and CDR2 SQIVND (reference sequence). This CDR3 is CASSIDREGSGGYTF. CDR3 DNA: TGTGCCAGTAGTATAGATCGAGAGGGGAGTGGAGGCTACACCTTC.

The chain employs TRBV4-2 and TRBJ2-4; weak D call: TRBD2 (5 bases). V lost 0 bases and J 5 bases, leaving 20 bases between the germline ends. This CDR3 spans 18 amino acids. Germline loops: CDR1 LGHNA, CDR2 YNFKEQ. The DNA of the CDR3 is TGTGCCAGCAGCCAAGAGTCCGTGGGCCCAGGAGGCCAAAACATTCAGTACTTC. Translation: CASSQESVGPGGQNIQYF.

The chain uses TRBV27 and TRBJ2-3; 10 bases line up with TRBD2. The length of the CDR3 is 18 residues. The V gene's germline CDR1 is MNHEY and CDR2 SMNVEV (reference sequence). Unmatched junction bases numbered 9, after V lost 3 bases and J lost 0 bases. The CDR3 nucleotides read TGTGCCAGCAGTTTTGGAGGACTAGCGGCCTATAGCACAGATACGCAGTATTTT. The encoded protein is CASSFGGLAAYSTDTQYF.

This clone turned up a few times. This chain links TRBV4-1 with TRBJ2-3; perhaps TRBD1 as D (6 bases). The CDR3 runs to 15 residues. Germline assignment: CDR1 MGHRA and CDR2 YSYEKL. V was clipped by 3 bases and J by 2 bases, with 12 bases between them. The CDR3 DNA sequence: TGCGCCAGCAGCCAGGGGGCCTGGAACACAGATACGCAGTATTTT. Protein sequence: CASSQGAWNTDTQYF.

This clone was seen a handful of times. The same CDR3 also results from other DNA sequences found in this sample. The rearrangement uses TRBV5-1 and TRBJ2-3; no reliable D call. The V end lost 1 base, the J end lost 4 bases, and 4 bases lay between the germline ends. CDR3 length: 12 residues. Germline values: CDR1 SGHRS, CDR2 YFSETQ. Here the CDR3 reads CASSLFSDTQYF. The DNA for the CDR3 is TGCGCCAGCAGCTTGTTTTCAGATACGCAGTATTTT.

V gene TRBV7-2 combines with J gene TRBJ2-5; D not resolved. V dropped 0 bases and J dropped 2 bases, with 10 bases sitting between them. Looked up from germline, CDR1 is SGHTA and CDR2 is FQGNSA. The CDR3 spans 15 residues. The CDR3 spells CASSLARQKQETQYF. The CDR3 nucleotides read TGTGCCAGCAGCTTAGCCAGGCAGAAACAAGAGACCCAGTACTTC.